This T cell receptor beta chain was recovered during a study of cytomegalovirus exposure and HLA in healthy donors. Whole-study context: When 300 to 400 donors were genotyped, around 77% of them were found to fall in the Caucasian-associated ancestry cluster.

As concerns this clone: Its antigen is undetermined.

Amplification used 60 Vbeta primers and 13 Jbeta primers. Sequencing used immunoSEQ multiplex PCR; TCRdb keeps in-frame clones, though not all of them. The sample includes tens of thousands of clones. General study results and limits: It was reported that TCR beta sequences correctly inferred the HLA-A and HLA-B alleles for most subjects. Later work found that TCR association rates differed between HLA loci; DRB1 had the most and HLA-C the fewest. In presence/absence analyses, roughly uniform sequencing depth across donors was assumed.

CDR3 length: 12 amino acids. Germline CDR1 reads MDHEN; CDR2 reads SYDVKM. This rearrangement joins TRBV28 to TRBJ2-5, with D unresolved. Gene TRBJ2-7 matches the end of the DNA better, so the J call may be wrong. This receptor was taken from an older woman in good health and CMV-seronegative. Source material: PBMCs. The CDR3 protein is CASSSTRYEQYF. The CDR3 coding sequence is TGTGCCAGCAGTTCAACCCGCTACGAGCAGTACTTC.